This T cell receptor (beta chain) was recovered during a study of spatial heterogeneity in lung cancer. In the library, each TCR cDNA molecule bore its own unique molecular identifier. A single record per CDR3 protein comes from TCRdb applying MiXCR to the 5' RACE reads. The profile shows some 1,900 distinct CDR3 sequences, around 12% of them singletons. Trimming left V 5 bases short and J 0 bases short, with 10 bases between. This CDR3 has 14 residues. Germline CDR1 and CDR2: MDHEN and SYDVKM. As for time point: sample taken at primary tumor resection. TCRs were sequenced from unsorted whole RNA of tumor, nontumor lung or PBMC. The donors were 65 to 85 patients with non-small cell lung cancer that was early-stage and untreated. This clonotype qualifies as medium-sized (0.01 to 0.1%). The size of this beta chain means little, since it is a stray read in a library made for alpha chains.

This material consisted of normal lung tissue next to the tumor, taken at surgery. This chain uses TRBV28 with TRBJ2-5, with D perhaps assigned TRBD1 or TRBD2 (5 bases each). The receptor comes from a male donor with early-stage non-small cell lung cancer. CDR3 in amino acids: CASSGTYDQETQYF. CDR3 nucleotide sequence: TGTGCCAGCAGTGGGACCTATGACCAAGAGACCCAGTACTTC. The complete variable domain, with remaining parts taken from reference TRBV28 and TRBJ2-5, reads DVKVTQSSRYLVKRTGEKVFLECVQDMDHENMFWYRQDPGLGLRLIYFSYDVKMKEKGDIPEGYSVSREKKERFSLILESASTNQTSMYLCASSGTYDQETQYFGPGTRLLVL.